The source of this TCR beta chain is a study of T cells in narcolepsy. Clones were read by immunoSEQ multiplex PCR, and TCRdb kept only the in-frame ones, dropping some. The sample includes roughly 30,000 clones, almost 80% of them seen just once. CDR3 length: 17 residues. The germline V gene has CDR1 GTSNPN and CDR2 SVGIG (reference sequence). Trimming cost V 7 bases and J 11 bases; bases outside gene matches: 18. General study points: HCRT-specific and TRIB2-specific autoreactive clonotypes appeared among same-patient CSF and blood CD4+ clonotypes.

This clone was counted only a few times. Its antigen is unidentified. The receptor was isolated from a human donor in good health. The chain employs TRBV30 and TRBJ2-1, with 15 bases that match TRBD2. The sequenced material came from memory (CD45RA-) CD4+ T cells from blood. For the CDR3, the DNA is TGTGCCTTGGAGTCAGGGGGACTAGCGGGAGGTATGACCCAGCAGTTCTTC. As protein: CALESGGLAGGMTQQFF.